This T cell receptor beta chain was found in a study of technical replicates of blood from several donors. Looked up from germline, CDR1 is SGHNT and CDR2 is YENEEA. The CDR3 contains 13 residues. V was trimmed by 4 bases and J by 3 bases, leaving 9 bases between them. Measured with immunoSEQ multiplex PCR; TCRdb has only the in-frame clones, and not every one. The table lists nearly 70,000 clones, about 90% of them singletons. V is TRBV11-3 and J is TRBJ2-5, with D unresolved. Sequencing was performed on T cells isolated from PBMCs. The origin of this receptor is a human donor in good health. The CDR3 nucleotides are TGTGCCAGCAGCTCTTTCGTAGAAGAGACCCAGTACTTC. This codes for CASSSFVEETQYF.